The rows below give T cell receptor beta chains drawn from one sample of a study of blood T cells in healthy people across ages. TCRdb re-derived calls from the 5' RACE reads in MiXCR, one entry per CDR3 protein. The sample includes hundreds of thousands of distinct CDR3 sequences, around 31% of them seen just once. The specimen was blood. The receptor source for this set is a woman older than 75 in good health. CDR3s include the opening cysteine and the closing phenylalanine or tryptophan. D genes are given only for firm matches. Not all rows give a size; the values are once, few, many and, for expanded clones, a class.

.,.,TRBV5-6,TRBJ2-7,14,TGTGCCAGCAGCTCGGCCGCGACGGACAATGAGCAGTACTTC,CASSSAATDNEQYF
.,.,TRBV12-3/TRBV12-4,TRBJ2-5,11,TGTGCCACTAGGCCGGACGATGTGCAGTACTTC,CATRPDDVQYF
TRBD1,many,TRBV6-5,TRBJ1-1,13,TGTGCCAGCGAGATTCCCGGGACAGGGCGTGCTTTCTTT,CASEIPGTGRAFF
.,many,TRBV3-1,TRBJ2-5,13,TGTGCCAGCAGCCAAGCGGGTGGAGAGACCCAGTACTTC,CASSQAGGETQYF
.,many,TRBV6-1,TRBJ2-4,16,TGTGCCAGCAGTCCATCCAAGGGGGGGGCCAAAAACATTCAGTACTTC,CASSPSKGGAKNIQYF
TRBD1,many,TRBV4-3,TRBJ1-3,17,TGCGCCAGCAGCCATGAAGGGACAGGTGCCTCTGGAAACACCATATATTTT,CASSHEGTGASGNTIYF
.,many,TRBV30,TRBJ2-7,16,TGTGCCTGGAGTGTAGGGCACAGAACTAGAGCCTACGAGCAGTACTTC,CAWSVGHRTRAYEQYF
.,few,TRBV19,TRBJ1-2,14,TGTGCCAGTAGTATAGAGACAGGACCCTATGGCTACACCTTC,CASSIETGPYGYTF
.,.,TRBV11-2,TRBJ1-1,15,TGTGCCAGCAGCTTAGGAGGGTTCGGGAACACTGAAGCTTTCTTT,CASSLGGFGNTEAFF
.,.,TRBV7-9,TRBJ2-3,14,TGTGCCAGCATATCTAGGTGGGGCACAGATACGCAGTATTTT,CASISRWGTDTQYF
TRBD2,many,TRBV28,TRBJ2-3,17,TGTGCCAGCAGTTCGGGACTAGCGGGTAACCCCACAGATACGCAGTATTTT,CASSSGLAGNPTDTQYF
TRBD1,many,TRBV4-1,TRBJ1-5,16,TGCGCCAGCAGCCATGGGCAGGGGGCACGGAATCAGCCCCAGCATTTT,CASSHGQGARNQPQHF
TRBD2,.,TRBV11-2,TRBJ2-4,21,TGTGCCAGCAGCCCTAGGTGGACTAGCGGGTACCCTAGGCTAGCCAAAAACATTCAGTACTTC,CASSPRWTSGYPRLAKNIQYF
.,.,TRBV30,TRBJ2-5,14,TGTACCTGGAGTGTACCGAGTTTCCAAGAGACCCAGTACTTC,CTWSVPSFQETQYF
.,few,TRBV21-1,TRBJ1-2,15,TGTGCCAGCAGCAATGCTGTGGACAGAGGGCCCGGCTACACCTTC,CASSNAVDRGPGYTF
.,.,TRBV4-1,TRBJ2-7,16,TGCGCCTGCAGCCAGGAGACGTTCGGGAGCTCCTACGAGCAGTACTTC,CACSQETFGSSYEQYF
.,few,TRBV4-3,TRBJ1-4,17,TGCGCCAGCAGCCAAGATCCACAGGAGGCACCTAATGAAAAACTGTTTTTT,CASSQDPQEAPNEKLFF
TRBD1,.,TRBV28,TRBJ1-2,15,TGTGCCAGCAGTTCGACCGGGACAGACTCCTATGGCTACACCTTC,CASSSTGTDSYGYTF
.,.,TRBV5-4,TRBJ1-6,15,TGTGCCAGCAGCTTGGCCAGGGGATCGAATTCACCCCTCCACTTT,CASSLARGSNSPLHF
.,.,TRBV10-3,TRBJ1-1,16,TGTGCCAGCAGTTACTATTTTGAGGGGGGTAACACTGAAGCTTTCTTT,CASSYYFEGGNTEAFF
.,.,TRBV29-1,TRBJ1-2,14,TGCAGCGTTGAATCACCGGGGGGCAGGGATGGCTACACCTTC,CSVESPGGRDGYTF
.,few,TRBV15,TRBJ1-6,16,TGTGCCACCAGCAGAGCCGAAGGTTCCTATAATTCACCCCTCCACTTT,CATSRAEGSYNSPLHF
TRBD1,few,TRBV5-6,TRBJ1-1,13,TGTGCCAGCAGCCCCTTACAGGGGGCTGAAGCTTTCTTT,CASSPLQGAEAFF
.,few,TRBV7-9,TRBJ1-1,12,TGTGCCAGCAGCTTATTTTCCACTGAAGCTTTCTTT,CASSLFSTEAFF
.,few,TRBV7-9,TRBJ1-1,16,TGTGCCAGCAGCTCCCCCTTCGGCGGGCCGAACACTGAAGCTTTCTTT,CASSSPFGGPNTEAFF
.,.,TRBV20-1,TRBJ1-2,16,TGCAGTGCTAGAGTCTGGCGGAACGTCTCACCTAATGGCTACACCTTC,CSARVWRNVSPNGYTF
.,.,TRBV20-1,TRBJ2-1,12,TGCAGTGCTAGAGAGAGGGAACATGAGCAGTTCTTC,CSAREREHEQFF
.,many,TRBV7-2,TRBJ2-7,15,TGTGCCAGCAGCGAAGCACTTGGGGGCTCCTACGAGCAGTACTTC,CASSEALGGSYEQYF